One and the same sample provided the 8 T cell receptor beta chains below, sequenced in a study of T cell repertoires in cytomegalovirus infection. One entry per CDR3 protein, called by TCRdb with MiXCR from the reads. This table has 290,000 or so distinct CDR3 sequences, more than 20% appearing once. The sequenced sample consisted of PBMCs. The receptors shown here come from a human donor in good health (CMV status not recorded). Some clones in this sample may be carry-over from other donors' samples.

This clonotype was seen a handful of times. The chain couples TRBV19 to TRBJ2-1, with 10 positions matching TRBD1. CDR1 and CDR2 from the germline V gene are LNHDA and SQIVND (reference sequence). The CDR3 sequence is 14 residues long. J was trimmed by 8 bases and V by 4 bases; bases with no gene match: 5. CDR3 amino acids: CASSTMTGGHEQFF. The CDR3 DNA sequence: TGTGCCAGTAGTACCATGACAGGGGGCCATGAGCAGTTCTTC.

This clonotype was counted only a few times. The chain recombines TRBV5-4 with TRBJ2-2; D remains unclear. The CDR3 covers 16 residues. The ends were cut back, 0 bases at V and 4 bases at J, with 13 bases in the middle. The germline V gene has CDR1 SGHNT and CDR2 YYREEE (reference sequence). The CDR3 loop is CASSLGARRSTGELFF. CDR3 nucleotide sequence: TGTGCCAGCAGCTTGGGAGCCAGGCGGAGCACCGGGGAGCTGTTTTTT.

In its sample, this clonotype was seen a few times. The V gene is TRBV7-3, the J gene TRBJ2-6; D gene unclear. Trimming pared 2 bases from V and 3 bases from J, leaving 5 bases between. The CDR3 has 14 residues. Germline assignment: CDR1 SGHTA and CDR2 FQGTGA. CDR3 sequence reads: CASSLSNGANVLTF. The CDR3 DNA reads TGTGCCAGCAGCTTATCGAATGGGGCCAACGTCCTGACTTTC.

The gene calls are TRBV7-9 and TRBJ2-3; 9 bases agree with TRBD2. The germline CDR1 and CDR2 sequences are SEHNR and FQNEAQ (reference sequence). The V and J ends lost 3 bases and 4 bases, in that order; junction bases with no gene match: 8. CDR3 size: 16 residues. CDR3 sequence: CASSLQAGGPADTQYF. The DNA for the CDR3 is TGTGCCAGCAGCTTGCAGGCGGGGGGGCCCGCAGATACGCAGTATTTT.

This clonotype was counted ten times or more. The J gene is TRBJ2-7, the V gene TRBV7-2; TRBD2 matches at 13 bases. The CDR3 is 15 amino acids. J lost 2 bases, V lost 7 bases, and 5 bases had no gene match. Germline V gene lookup returns CDR1 SGHTA and CDR2 FQGNSA. The CDR3 DNA reads as TGTGCCAGCACCCCCGGACTAGCGGGAGCCTACGAGCAGTACTTC. Translation: CASTPGLAGAYEQYF.

There are a few counts of this clonotype. This sequence joins TRBV28 and TRBJ1-5; 7 bases are a match to TRBD1. V shed 6 bases, J shed 7 bases, and the junction held 6 bases outside the gene matches. CDR3 length equals 13 residues. CDR1 and CDR2 from the germline V gene are MDHEN and SYDVKM. The CDR3 DNA is TGTGCCAGCAGGCGAGGGGGCAGACAGCCCCAGCATTTT. It encodes CASRRGGRQPQHF.

This clonotype came up a few times. The chain has TRBV28 and TRBJ1-2, with 7 bases fitting TRBD1. This CDR3 is built from 14 residues. V lost 4 bases to trimming and J lost 6 bases; unmatched junction nucleotides: 8. The germline V gene has CDR1 MDHEN and CDR2 SYDVKM. The CDR3 sequence is CASSSGSQGDGYTF. The CDR3, as DNA: TGTGCCAGCAGTTCTGGAAGTCAGGGGGATGGCTACACCTTC.

This clonotype was recorded many times. The chain has TRBV7-2 and TRBJ2-7; D possibly uses TRBD1 or TRBD2 (5 bases each). The CDR3 covers 13 residues. V gave up 2 bases and J gave up 3 bases, with 8 bases separating them. Germline CDR1 reads SGHTA; CDR2 reads FQGNSA. CDR3 amino acids: CASSLRDGYEQYF. CDR3 nucleotides: TGTGCCAGCAGCTTACGGGACGGCTACGAGCAGTACTTC.